This is a list of T cell receptor beta chains from one sample in a study of shared clonotypes between healthy human individuals. TCRdb keeps only in-frame clones here, not all; method: immunoSEQ multiplex PCR. This table has around 1,900,000 clones, roughly 93% appearing once. Sequenced: naive CD8+ T cells from PBMCs. These receptors originate from a man younger than 30 in good health. Some clones in this sample may be carry-over from other donors' samples. The CDR3 runs from the conserved cysteine through the conserved F or W. Each record gives: J gene, V gene, clone size, D gene, CDR3 DNA, CDR3 protein. D genes are given only for firm matches. Not every row has a clone size; where given, it reads once, few, many or a size class.

J: TRBJ2-7; V: TRBV7-6; size: .; D: .; DNA: TGTGCCAGCAGCGGGGCGATGGGCGGCCAATGGACCTACGAGCAGTACTTC; CDR3: CASSGAMGGQWTYEQYF
J: TRBJ2-1; V: TRBV9; size: once; D: .; DNA: TGTGCCAGCAGCGTAGGATCCGGGGGATCCTACAATGAGCAGTTCTTC; CDR3: CASSVGSGGSYNEQFF
J: TRBJ2-1; V: TRBV19; size: many; D: .; DNA: TGTGCCAGTCGCACTAGCAACGGAGGAGGTGAGCAGTTCTTC; CDR3: CASRTSNGGGEQFF
J: TRBJ1-5; V: TRBV28; size: .; D: .; DNA: TGTGCCAGCACTGGACAGAATCCTCTGCCCCAGCATTTT; CDR3: CASTGQNPLPQHF
J: TRBJ2-7; V: TRBV7-8; size: .; D: .; DNA: TGTGCCAGCAGCTTAAAACAAAGTAGGGACGAGCAGTACTTC; CDR3: CASSLKQSRDEQYF
J: TRBJ1-1; V: TRBV28; size: once; D: .; DNA: TGTGCCAGCAGTCCCCCGGGACTCATGAACACTGAAGCTTTCTTT; CDR3: CASSPPGLMNTEAFF
J: TRBJ2-7; V: TRBV10-2; size: .; D: .; DNA: TGCGCCAGCAGCGGGACAACTGCTTTGGAGCAGTACTTC; CDR3: CASSGTTALEQYF
J: TRBJ1-4; V: TRBV5-1; size: .; D: .; DNA: TGCGCCAGCAGCCCCGACACACAGGGAAATGAAAAACTGTTTTTT; CDR3: CASSPDTQGNEKLFF
J: TRBJ2-7; V: TRBV7-8; size: .; D: .; DNA: TGTGCCAGCAGCTTAGGCCCCACTCTCTACGAGCAGTACTTC; CDR3: CASSLGPTLYEQYF
J: TRBJ2-3; V: TRBV19; size: .; D: .; DNA: TGTGCCAGTAGTATCAGACCCTCGGCCACAGATACGCAGTATTTT; CDR3: CASSIRPSATDTQYF
J: TRBJ2-6; V: TRBV7-8; size: .; D: .; DNA: TGTGCCAGCAGCTCCTTGGCTGGGGAGCTCTCTGGGGCCAACGTCCTGACTTTC; CDR3: CASSSLAGELSGANVLTF
J: TRBJ2-2; V: TRBV9; size: .; D: .; DNA: TGTGCCAGCAGCGAACGACAGTACACCGGGGAGCTGTTTTTT; CDR3: CASSERQYTGELFF
J: TRBJ2-7; V: TRBV30; size: .; D: .; DNA: TGTGCCTGGAGTGTAGGAGGATGGGGCGCAGTCTACGAGCAGTACTTC; CDR3: CAWSVGGWGAVYEQYF
J: TRBJ2-3; V: TRBV13; size: .; D: .; DNA: TGTGCCAGCAGCCCCGGGACGGGAGATACGCAGTATTTT; CDR3: CASSPGTGDTQYF
J: TRBJ2-7; V: TRBV11-2; size: .; D: .; DNA: TGTGCCAGCAGCTTGGTGGCAGTTTCCACCCGACACTACGAGCAGTACTTC; CDR3: CASSLVAVSTRHYEQYF
J: TRBJ1-1; V: TRBV28; size: .; D: .; DNA: TGTGCCAGCAGTTTAATTGACAGTCTAGGAGCTTTCTTT; CDR3: CASSLIDSLGAFF
J: TRBJ1-5; V: TRBV18; size: many; D: .; DNA: TGTGCCAGCTCACCAATGGGGGAGCAGCCCCAGCATTTT; CDR3: CASSPMGEQPQHF
J: TRBJ2-7; V: TRBV4-1; size: .; D: TRBD1; DNA: TGCGCCAGCAGCCAGCAGGGGGTTTCCTACGAGCAGTACTTC; CDR3: CASSQQGVSYEQYF
J: TRBJ2-7; V: TRBV18; size: .; D: .; DNA: TGTGCCAGCTCACCCTTACAGGGAAGCTCCTACGAGCAGTACTTC; CDR3: CASSPLQGSSYEQYF
J: TRBJ1-1; V: TRBV28; size: .; D: .; DNA: TGTGCCAGCAGTTTAAGGGTTTTCCAGGACACTGAAGCTTTCTTT; CDR3: CASSLRVFQDTEAFF
J: TRBJ2-7; V: TRBV30; size: once; D: .; DNA: TGTGCTACCCATAACGGGGGTAGCTCCTACGAGCAGTACTTC; CDR3: CATHNGGSSYEQYF
J: TRBJ2-1; V: TRBV9; size: .; D: .; DNA: TGTGCCAGCAGCGTAGGAGGGTATGAGCAGTTCTTC; CDR3: CASSVGGYEQFF
J: TRBJ2-7; V: TRBV6-6; size: .; D: .; DNA: TGTGCCAGCAGCCCCAGCTCCTACGAGCAGTACTTC; CDR3: CASSPSSYEQYF
J: TRBJ2-7; V: TRBV28; size: .; D: .; DNA: TGTGCCAGCAGTCCTGGTCCGTGGGGAGTATTATCCTACGAGCAGTACTTC; CDR3: CASSPGPWGVLSYEQYF
J: TRBJ1-5; V: TRBV7-9; size: .; D: TRBD1; DNA: TGTGCCAGCAGCGAAAGCAGGGGGGGCGGAAATCAGCCCCAGCATTTT; CDR3: CASSESRGGGNQPQHF
J: TRBJ2-7; V: TRBV9; size: .; D: .; DNA: TGTGCCAGCAGCGTAGGCCGGGAAGGGGGGCGCGAGCAGTACTTC; CDR3: CASSVGREGGREQYF
J: TRBJ2-7; V: TRBV7-9; size: .; D: TRBD1; DNA: TGTGCCAGCAGTTCTACCCGGGACAGGGTTACCTACGAGCAGTACTTC; CDR3: CASSSTRDRVTYEQYF
J: TRBJ1-5; V: TRBV9; size: .; D: .; DNA: TGTGCCAGCAGCGTAGTCCCAGACAGCAATCAGCCCCAGCATTTT; CDR3: CASSVVPDSNQPQHF
J: TRBJ2-7; V: TRBV14; size: .; D: .; DNA: TGTGCCAGCAGCCAAGATCACATGGCAGGGATATCCTACGAGCAGTACTTC; CDR3: CASSQDHMAGISYEQYF
J: TRBJ2-7; V: TRBV28; size: .; D: .; DNA: TGTGCCAGCAGTTCCACGCGACTCCTAATCTACGAGCAGTACTTC; CDR3: CASSSTRLLIYEQYF
J: TRBJ2-7; V: TRBV4-1; size: .; D: TRBD1; DNA: TGCGCCAGCAGCCACGGACAGGGGTCCTACGAGCAGTACTTC; CDR3: CASSHGQGSYEQYF
J: TRBJ2-1; V: TRBV7-3; size: .; D: .; DNA: TGTGCCAGCAGCGCGGACAACTCCTACAATGAGCAGTTCTTC; CDR3: CASSADNSYNEQFF
J: TRBJ1-1; V: TRBV5-1; size: few; D: .; DNA: TGCGCCAGCAGCCGACAGGACCCGAACACTGAAGCTTTCTTT; CDR3: CASSRQDPNTEAFF
J: TRBJ2-1; V: TRBV5-6; size: .; D: TRBD2; DNA: TGTGCCAGCCGATCCGGGACTAGCGTCTACAATGAGCAGTTCTTC; CDR3: CASRSGTSVYNEQFF
J: TRBJ1-1; V: TRBV2; size: .; D: TRBD1; DNA: TGTGCCAGCAGGGACAGGGGGCGCGACACTGAAGCTTTCTTT; CDR3: CASRDRGRDTEAFF
J: TRBJ1-2; V: TRBV6-5; size: .; D: .; DNA: TGTGCCAGCAGTTTAACCGACAGCCTTGGGGGCTACACCTTC; CDR3: CASSLTDSLGGYTF
J: TRBJ1-1; V: TRBV28; size: few; D: .; DNA: TGTGCCAGCAGTTTCGACACTGAAGCTTTCTTT; CDR3: CASSFDTEAFF
J: TRBJ1-2; V: TRBV7-9; size: few; D: TRBD1; DNA: TGTGCCAGCAGCTTAGCAGAGACAGGGAGGAATGGCTACACCTTC; CDR3: CASSLAETGRNGYTF
J: TRBJ2-5; V: TRBV28; size: .; D: TRBD1; DNA: TGTGCCAGCACCTTTTATGACAGGGGAAAAGAGACCCAGTACTTC; CDR3: CASTFYDRGKETQYF
J: TRBJ2-4; V: TRBV9; size: .; D: .; DNA: TGTGCCAGCAGCGTAGGGCAGGGTCAAAACATTCAGTACTTC; CDR3: CASSVGQGQNIQYF
J: TRBJ1-2; V: TRBV7-8; size: once; D: .; DNA: TGTGCCAGCAGGACGGGAAGCAGTCTGGGTGGCTACACCTTC; CDR3: CASRTGSSLGGYTF
J: TRBJ1-1; V: TRBV27; size: .; D: TRBD1; DNA: TGTGCCAGCAGTACCAGGACAGGGGAGACTGAAGCTTTCTTT; CDR3: CASSTRTGETEAFF
J: TRBJ2-1; V: TRBV2; size: once; D: TRBD1; DNA: TGTGCCAGCAGTGAAGCTGGACAGGGGTACAATGAGCAGTTCTTC; CDR3: CASSEAGQGYNEQFF
J: TRBJ2-3; V: TRBV7-3; size: once; D: TRBD2; DNA: TGTGCCAGCAGCCCGACTAGCGGGAGTGCAGATACGCAGTATTTT; CDR3: CASSPTSGSADTQYF
J: TRBJ2-5; V: TRBV7-9; size: few; D: TRBD1; DNA: TGTGCCAGCAGCCCTAGACAGGGACAAGAGACCCAGTACTTC; CDR3: CASSPRQGQETQYF
J: TRBJ1-2; V: TRBV7-8; size: .; D: .; DNA: TGTGCCAGCAGCTTAGAGGATCGTAACTATGGCTACACCTTC; CDR3: CASSLEDRNYGYTF
J: TRBJ2-1; V: TRBV5-1; size: .; D: TRBD1; DNA: TGCGCCAGCAGCTATTCCGGGACAGGGGGCCTGAATGAGCAGTTCTTC; CDR3: CASSYSGTGGLNEQFF
J: TRBJ1-1; V: TRBV27; size: .; D: TRBD1; DNA: TGTGCCAGCAGTTTTCACAGGGGGCTGAGGACTGAAGCTTTCTTT; CDR3: CASSFHRGLRTEAFF
J: TRBJ2-1; V: TRBV27; size: .; D: TRBD1; DNA: TGTGCCAGCAGTTTTCAGGGGGCGGTTAATGAGCAGTTCTTC; CDR3: CASSFQGAVNEQFF